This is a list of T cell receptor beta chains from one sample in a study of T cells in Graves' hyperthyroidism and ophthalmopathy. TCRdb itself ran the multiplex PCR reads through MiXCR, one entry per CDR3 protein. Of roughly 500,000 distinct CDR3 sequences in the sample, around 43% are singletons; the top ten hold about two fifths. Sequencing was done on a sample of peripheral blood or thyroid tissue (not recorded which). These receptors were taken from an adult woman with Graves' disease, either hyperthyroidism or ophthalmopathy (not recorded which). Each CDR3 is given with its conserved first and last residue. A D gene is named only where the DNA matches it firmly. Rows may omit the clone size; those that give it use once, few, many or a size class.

CDR3: CSAEVRQGGGYTF; DNA: TGCAGTGCCGAAGTTCGACAGGGGGGAGGCTACACCTTC; size: many; V: TRBV20-1; length: 13; J: TRBJ1-2; D: TRBD1
CDR3: CSAHTGGDGEAFF; DNA: TGCAGTGCTCACACGGGAGGGGACGGTGAAGCTTTCTTT; size: -; V: TRBV20-1; length: 13; J: TRBJ1-1; D: -
CDR3: CATSRGTGDPYEQYF; DNA: TGTGCCACCAGCAGAGGGACAGGGGATCCATACGAGCAGTACTTC; size: few; V: TRBV15; length: 15; J: TRBJ2-7; D: TRBD1
CDR3: CASNEGWHTGELFF; DNA: TGTGCCAGCAACGAAGGGTGGCACACCGGGGAGCTGTTTTTT; size: -; V: TRBV19; length: 14; J: TRBJ2-2; D: -
CDR3: CASSYSGDYGYTF; DNA: TGTGCCAGCAGCTATTCGGGGGACTATGGCTACACCTTC; size: many; V: TRBV7-2; length: 13; J: TRBJ1-2; D: -
CDR3: CASSLGTSGSGAETQYF; DNA: TGTGCCAGCAGCTTAGGGACTAGCGGGAGTGGGGCAGAGACCCAGTACTTC; size: -; V: TRBV13; length: 17; J: TRBJ2-5; D: TRBD2
CDR3: CASSQRQSQESNSPLHF; DNA: TGTGCCAGCAGCCAACGTCAGTCCCAAGAGAGTAATTCACCCCTCCACTTT; size: many; V: TRBV4-2; length: 17; J: TRBJ1-6; D: -
CDR3: CASSSRGQETQYF; DNA: TGTGCCAGCAGCAGCAGGGGGCAAGAGACCCAGTACTTC; size: -; V: TRBV11-3; length: 13; J: TRBJ2-5; D: TRBD1
CDR3: CSARIENQFYEQYF; DNA: TGCAGTGCTAGGATAGAAAATCAATTCTACGAGCAGTACTTC; size: -; V: TRBV20-1; length: 14; J: TRBJ2-7; D: -
CDR3: CASSRDSGYEQYF; DNA: TGTGCCAGCAGCAGAGACAGTGGCTACGAGCAGTACTTC; size: few; V: TRBV9; length: 13; J: TRBJ2-7; D: -
CDR3: CASSSGPTLGEQYF; DNA: TGTGCCAGCAGCTCGGGACCAACTTTGGGCGAGCAGTACTTC; size: many; V: TRBV9; length: 14; J: TRBJ2-7; D: -
CDR3: CASSQERTGRYEQYF; DNA: TGTGCCAGCAGCCAGGAAAGGACAGGGAGATACGAGCAGTACTTC; size: -; V: TRBV4-1; length: 15; J: TRBJ2-7; D: TRBD1
CDR3: CASSPKRTSGGGETQYF; DNA: TGTGCCAGCAGTCCCAAACGGACTAGCGGGGGAGGAGAGACCCAGTACTTC; size: -; V: TRBV10-3; length: 17; J: TRBJ2-5; D: TRBD2
CDR3: CATPPRLMDRGELFF; DNA: TGTGCCACCCCTCCCCGGCTGATGGACAGGGGGGAGCTGTTTTTT; size: many; V: TRBV7-9; length: 15; J: TRBJ2-2; D: TRBD1
CDR3: CASTRQSSSYNSPLHF; DNA: TGCGCCAGCACCAGACAGTCGAGCTCCTATAATTCACCCCTCCACTTT; size: many; V: TRBV10-2; length: 16; J: TRBJ1-6; D: -
CDR3: CASTQDTGTGYTF; DNA: TGTGCCAGCACGCAGGACACTGGCACTGGCTACACCTTC; size: -; V: TRBV2; length: 13; J: TRBJ1-2; D: -
CDR3: CASSLAGLENQPQHF; DNA: TGCGCCAGCAGCTTGGCCGGGTTGGAAAATCAGCCCCAGCATTTT; size: few; V: TRBV5-1; length: 15; J: TRBJ1-5; D: -
CDR3: CSATSGGQPQHF; DNA: TGCAGTGCTACCTCAGGGGGACAGCCCCAGCATTTT; size: -; V: TRBV20-1; length: 12; J: TRBJ1-5; D: TRBD1
CDR3: CASSSVGAGTGELFF; DNA: TGTGCCAGCAGCTCGGTCGGCGCGGGCACCGGGGAGCTGTTTTTT; size: few; V: TRBV5-4; length: 15; J: TRBJ2-2; D: -
CDR3: CATSSLQGYGYTF; DNA: TGTGCCACCAGCAGCTTGCAGGGCTATGGCTACACCTTC; size: many; V: TRBV15; length: 13; J: TRBJ1-2; D: -
CDR3: CASSLHPTEAFF; DNA: TGTGCCAGCAGCTTGCACCCGACGGAAGCTTTCTTT; size: few; V: TRBV5-4; length: 12; J: TRBJ1-1; D: -
CDR3: CASSESVGKKLFF; DNA: TGCGCCAGCAGTGAGTCGGTTGGGAAAAAACTGTTTTTT; size: -; V: TRBV10-2; length: 13; J: TRBJ1-4; D: -
CDR3: CASSQAAFGNTIYF; DNA: TGTGCCAGCAGCCAAGCCGCATTCGGAAACACCATATATTTT; size: many; V: TRBV14; length: 14; J: TRBJ1-3; D: -
CDR3: CSVERHRGGYEQYF; DNA: TGCAGCGTTGAGAGGCACAGGGGAGGGTACGAGCAGTACTTC; size: -; V: TRBV7-3; length: 14; J: TRBJ2-7; D: -
CDR3: CASTLSRLAEETQYF; DNA: TGCGCCAGCACTTTATCTCGGCTAGCCGAAGAGACCCAGTACTTC; size: few; V: TRBV10-2; length: 15; J: TRBJ2-5; D: -
CDR3: CASSLNPGGQPQHF; DNA: TGTGCCAGCAGCTTAAACCCAGGGGGTCAGCCCCAGCATTTT; size: -; V: TRBV5-5; length: 14; J: TRBJ1-5; D: TRBD1
CDR3: CAISEGGTQETQYF; DNA: TGTGCCATCAGTGAGGGGGGGACCCAAGAGACCCAGTACTTC; size: few; V: TRBV10-3; length: 14; J: TRBJ2-5; D: -
CDR3: CSARDSDRGYTF; DNA: TGCAGCGCCCGGGACAGCGATCGTGGCTACACCTTC; size: -; V: TRBV29-1; length: 12; J: TRBJ1-2; D: TRBD1
CDR3: CASTYSGGQPQHF; DNA: TGTGCCAGCACTTATTCGGGAGGCCAGCCCCAGCATTTT; size: many; V: TRBV7-2; length: 13; J: TRBJ1-5; D: -
CDR3: CSAYFSGVSGDTEAFF; DNA: TGCAGTGCTTATTTCTCAGGGGTCTCGGGTGACACTGAAGCTTTCTTT; size: many; V: TRBV20-1; length: 16; J: TRBJ1-1; D: -
CDR3: CASSRPGGETQYF; DNA: TGTGCCAGTAGCCGGCCAGGGGGAGAGACCCAGTACTTC; size: few; V: TRBV19; length: 13; J: TRBJ2-5; D: TRBD1
CDR3: CASSLAHSYEQYF; DNA: TGTGCCAGCAGCTTAGCGCACTCCTACGAGCAGTACTTC; size: many; V: TRBV7-2; length: 13; J: TRBJ2-7; D: -
CDR3: CASSKDSLAYTEAFF; DNA: TGTGCCAGCAGTAAGGACTCCTTAGCGTACACTGAAGCTTTCTTT; size: -; V: TRBV7-9; length: 15; J: TRBJ1-1; D: -
CDR3: CASSFQGAVGYTF; DNA: TGTGCCAGCAGCTTTCAGGGGGCTGTTGGCTACACCTTC; size: -; V: TRBV5-5; length: 13; J: TRBJ1-2; D: TRBD1
CDR3: CATSSAGQPSGDGYTF; DNA: TGTGCCACCAGCAGTGCTGGGCAGCCCTCGGGGGATGGCTACACCTTC; size: -; V: TRBV15; length: 16; J: TRBJ1-2; D: -
CDR3: CAISERGDAVTGELFF; DNA: TGTGCCATCAGTGAGCGAGGGGACGCGGTCACCGGGGAGCTGTTTTTT; size: many; V: TRBV10-3; length: 16; J: TRBJ2-2; D: -
CDR3: CASSDPGPPYEQYF; DNA: TGTGCCAGCAGCGACCCTGGACCGCCGTACGAGCAGTACTTC; size: few; V: TRBV6-1; length: 14; J: TRBJ2-7; D: -
CDR3: CASSLLAGGTPVAYEQYF; DNA: TGTGCCAGCAGCTTACTAGCGGGAGGGACTCCCGTCGCCTACGAGCAGTACTTC; size: -; V: TRBV7-2; length: 18; J: TRBJ2-7; D: TRBD2
CDR3: CSASGGGGSGNQPQHF; DNA: TGCAGTGCTAGTGGTGGGGGTGGGTCGGGCAATCAGCCCCAGCATTTT; size: many; V: TRBV20-1; length: 16; J: TRBJ1-5; D: -
CDR3: CANPDIYGYTF; DNA: TGTGCCAACCCCGACATCTATGGCTACACCTTC; size: few; V: TRBV6-2/TRBV6-3; length: 11; J: TRBJ1-2; D: -
CDR3: CSAQDRASGNTIYF; DNA: TGCAGTGCACAGGACAGGGCTTCAGGAAACACCATATATTTT; size: -; V: TRBV20-1; length: 14; J: TRBJ1-3; D: TRBD1
CDR3: CASSAATRLPFRPEETQYF; DNA: TGTGCCAGCAGCGCCGCAACGAGGCTACCCTTCCGGCCTGAGGAGACCCAGTACTTC; size: many; V: TRBV7-2; length: 19; J: TRBJ2-5; D: -
CDR3: CASSLSPENTIYF; DNA: TGTGCCAGCAGCTTATCTCCCGAAAACACCATATATTTT; size: -; V: TRBV11-2; length: 13; J: TRBJ1-3; D: -